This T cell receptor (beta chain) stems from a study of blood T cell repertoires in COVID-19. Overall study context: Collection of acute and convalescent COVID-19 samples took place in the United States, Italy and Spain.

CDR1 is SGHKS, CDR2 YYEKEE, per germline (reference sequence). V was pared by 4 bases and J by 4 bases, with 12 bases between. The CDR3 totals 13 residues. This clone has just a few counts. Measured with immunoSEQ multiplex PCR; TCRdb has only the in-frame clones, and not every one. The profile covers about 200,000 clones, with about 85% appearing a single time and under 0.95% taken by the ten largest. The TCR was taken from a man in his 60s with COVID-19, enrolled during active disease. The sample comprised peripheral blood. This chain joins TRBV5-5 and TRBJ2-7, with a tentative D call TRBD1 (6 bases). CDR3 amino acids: CASSGQSGYEQYF. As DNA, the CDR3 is TGTGCCAGCAGCGGACAGTCAGGGTACGAGCAGTACTTC.